The 18 T cell receptor beta chains reported below all come from one sample, sequenced in a study of cytomegalovirus exposure and HLA in healthy donors (TCRdb year 2017). Library method: the immunoSEQ multiplex PCR assay. For the multiplex PCR, a mixture combining 60 forward primers for TCR Vbeta segments and 13 reverse primers for TCR Jbeta segments was used. TCRdb took over this immuneACCESS table, retaining in-frame rearrangements with V and J assigned. Such tables are incomplete; in checked studies, under half of the missing clones stem from an unresolved V gene, and the remainder is unexplained. For this sample there are about 150,000 clones; 80% appear just once. The top ten constitute over 5% of the sample. The sample was PBMCs. These receptors were obtained from a woman aged 40 to 50 in good health and CMV-seropositive.

This rearrangement joins TRBV7-9 to TRBJ1-1, with 9 bases that match TRBD1. Germline CDR1 and CDR2: SEHNR and FQNEAQ (reference sequence). Unmatched junction bases numbered 13, after V lost 3 bases and J lost 5 bases. The CDR3 is 17 amino acids. The CDR3 coding sequence is TGTGCCAGCAGCTTGGCCCGATCTTACAGGGGGCAAACTGAAGCTTTCTTT. Translating it yields CASSLARSYRGQTEAFF. Looking up the rest from reference TRBV7-9 and TRBJ1-1 gives the full variable domain: DTGVSQNPRHKITKRGQNVTFRCDPISEHNRLYWYRQTLGQGPEFLTYFQNEAQLEKSRLLSDRFSAERPKGSFSTLEIQRTEQGDSAMYLCASSLARSYRGQTEAFFGQGTRLTVV.

V and J are TRBV27 and TRBJ2-7, with D tentatively TRBD2 (6 bases). Germline loops: CDR1 MNHEY, CDR2 SMNVEV (reference sequence). CDR3 size: 13 residues. Trimming stripped 8 bases from V and 3 bases from J, with 14 bases between. The CDR3 loop is CASGAGRGYEQYF. The CDR3 DNA reads as TGTGCCAGCGGGGCAGGGCGGGGCTACGAGCAGTACTTC.

The chain joins TRBV7-2 to TRBJ2-5, with D perhaps TRBD2 (5 bases). Germline CDR1 and CDR2: SGHTA and FQGNSA. V lost 5 bases and J 5 bases, leaving 21 bases between the germline ends. The length of the CDR3 is 16 residues. The CDR3 DNA sequence: TGTGCCAGCAGCGCCGAAGCCCCGGTCCGAGGGGAGACCCAGTACTTC. Translating it yields CASSAEAPVRGETQYF.

In its sample, this clone was seen a few times. The chain couples TRBV19 to TRBJ2-7; 9 nucleotides line up with TRBD2. V lost 4 bases to trimming and J lost 3 bases; unmatched junction nucleotides: 4. This CDR3 region has 14 residues. Germline CDR1 and CDR2: LNHDA and SQIVND (reference sequence). The CDR3 nucleotides read TGTGCCAGTAGTAGGGCTAGCGGGAACTACGAGCAGTACTTC. Its protein product is CASSRASGNYEQYF.

The J gene is TRBJ2-2, the V gene TRBV7-2; the D is unclear. In germline, CDR1 is SGHTA, CDR2 FQGNSA. Trimming shortened V by 5 bases and J by 7 bases, and 8 bases separated the two germline ends. CDR3 length equals 12 residues. The CDR3 DNA is TGTGCCAGCAGCACTCTCAACGGGGAGCTGTTTTTT. Its protein is CASSTLNGELFF.

This rearrangement joins TRBV7-9 to TRBJ2-2; possible D gene TRBD1, 6 bases. The CDR3 contains 15 residues. Germline V CDR1 and CDR2: SEHNR, FQNEAQ (reference sequence). V was cut by 5 bases and J by 4 bases, with 14 bases left in between. The CDR3 DNA is TGTGCCAGCAGCCTACAGGGTAGTACCACCGGGGAGCTGTTTTTT. Translation gives CASSLQGSTTGELFF.

The CDR3 here is CASSFSGSADTQYF. CDR3 in DNA: TGTGCCAGCAGCTTTAGCGGGAGTGCAGATACGCAGTATTTT. The rearrangement uses TRBV7-9 and TRBJ2-3; 9 bases line up with TRBD2. The CDR3 extends over 14 amino acids. The junction had 2 bases not matched to a gene; V was cut back by 3 bases and J by 4 bases. The germline CDR1 and CDR2 sequences are SEHNR and FQNEAQ (reference sequence).

The V gene is TRBV30, the J gene TRBJ2-1, with 9 bases fitting TRBD2. J was trimmed by 4 bases and V by 2 bases; bases with no gene match: 3. CDR3 length: 14 residues. CDR1 is GTSNPN, CDR2 SVGIG, per germline (reference sequence). The CDR3 here is CAWSILAGYNEQFF. CDR3 nucleotide sequence: TGTGCCTGGAGTATACTAGCGGGTTACAATGAGCAGTTCTTC.

This chain links TRBV5-1 with TRBJ2-3, with D unclear. With 4 bases removed from V and 2 bases from J, the gap between germline ends came to 14 bases. The CDR3 covers 15 residues. Per germline, CDR1 SGHRS and CDR2 YFSETQ. As DNA, the CDR3 is TGCGCCAGCAGCCGGCTCCGAACTAACACAGATACGCAGTATTTT. Translated, it gives CASSRLRTNTDTQYF.

The gene calls are TRBV28 and TRBJ1-1; D gene uncertain. Germline-derived CDR1 and CDR2 are MDHEN and SYDVKM. V lost 0 bases to trimming and J lost 1 base, with 9 bases between them. This CDR3 contains 15 residues. The CDR3 loop is CASSLWGEGNTEAFF. CDR3 coding DNA: TGTGCCAGCAGTTTATGGGGAGAGGGGAACACTGAAGCTTTCTTT.

The CDR3 region has the DNA TGTGCCAGCAGCCCCGACAGGTTTTACACCGGGGAGCTGTTTTTT. Translating it yields CASSPDRFYTGELFF. The chain combines TRBV7-8 with TRBJ2-2; a weak D match, TRBD1 (6 bases). CDR3 length equals 15 residues. The germline V gene encodes CDR1 SGHVS and CDR2 FQNEAQ. V was trimmed by 5 bases and J by 3 bases, leaving 13 bases between them.

The chain combines TRBV28 with TRBJ1-2, with no clear D. Trimming shortened V by 10 bases and J by 7 bases, and 13 bases separated the two germline ends. The CDR3 runs to 11 residues. Germline V gene lookup returns CDR1 MDHEN and CDR2 SYDVKM. The DNA of the CDR3 is TGTGCCACTAGTTTGCGGGGTGGCTACACCTTC. Protein product: CATSLRGGYTF.

This clone was seen only once. The V and J genes are TRBV5-1 and TRBJ2-7; D unclear. Trimming removed 3 bases from V and 4 bases from J, with 14 bases in between. Germline-derived CDR1 and CDR2 are SGHRS and YFSETQ. The CDR3 is 14 amino acids. CDR3 DNA: TGCGCCAGCAGCTCCGACAACGGTCAATACGAGCAGTACTTC. This translates into CASSSDNGQYEQYF.

This chain joins TRBV9 and TRBJ1-1; D uncertain. The CDR3 is made up of 14 amino acids. V was clipped by 1 base and J by 0 bases, with 7 bases between them. The germline V gene has CDR1 SGDLS and CDR2 YYNGEE. The CDR3 region is CASSVSGLNTEAFF. CDR3 nucleotide sequence: TGTGCCAGCAGCGTAAGCGGATTGAACACTGAAGCTTTCTTT.

V usage is TRBV5-4 and J usage is TRBJ2-4; 9 bases map to TRBD2. J gave up 3 bases and V 2 bases, and 9 bases lay outside the gene matches. CDR3 length: 17 amino acids. Germline V lookup: CDR1 SGHNT, CDR2 YYREEE (reference sequence). This CDR3 is CASSFWAGGPVKNIQYF. The CDR3 DNA reads as TGTGCCAGCAGCTTCTGGGCGGGAGGGCCGGTCAAAAACATTCAGTACTTC.

The chain links TRBV18 to TRBJ1-4; D unclear. CDR3 length: 14 residues. V lost 3 bases and J 5 bases, leaving 10 bases between the germline ends. CDR1 KGHSH and CDR2 LQKENI come from the germline V gene. The CDR3 loop is CASSPPGNNEKLFF. In DNA, the CDR3 is TGTGCCAGCTCACCTCCGGGGAACAATGAAAAACTGTTTTTT.

This clone was observed a few times. The chain combines TRBV28 with TRBJ2-2, with D unclear. Germline V lookup: CDR1 MDHEN, CDR2 SYDVKM. The CDR3 sequence is 15 residues long. V shed 5 bases and J shed 0 bases, with 10 bases lying between them. The DNA for the CDR3 is TGTGCCAGCAGTCCCTTACAGCCGAACACCGGGGAGCTGTTTTTT. It is translated as CASSPLQPNTGELFF.

V gene TRBV18 combines with J gene TRBJ2-7, with 8 nucleotides matching TRBD2. Germline V gene lookup returns CDR1 KGHSH and CDR2 LQKENI. Germline trimming cut 0 bases from V and 5 bases from J; bases unmatched to any gene: 15. This CDR3 contains 18 residues. The CDR3 loop reads CASSPPGRKAGGVHEQYF. The CDR3, as DNA: TGTGCCAGCTCACCACCTGGGAGGAAGGCGGGAGGCGTCCACGAGCAGTACTTC.